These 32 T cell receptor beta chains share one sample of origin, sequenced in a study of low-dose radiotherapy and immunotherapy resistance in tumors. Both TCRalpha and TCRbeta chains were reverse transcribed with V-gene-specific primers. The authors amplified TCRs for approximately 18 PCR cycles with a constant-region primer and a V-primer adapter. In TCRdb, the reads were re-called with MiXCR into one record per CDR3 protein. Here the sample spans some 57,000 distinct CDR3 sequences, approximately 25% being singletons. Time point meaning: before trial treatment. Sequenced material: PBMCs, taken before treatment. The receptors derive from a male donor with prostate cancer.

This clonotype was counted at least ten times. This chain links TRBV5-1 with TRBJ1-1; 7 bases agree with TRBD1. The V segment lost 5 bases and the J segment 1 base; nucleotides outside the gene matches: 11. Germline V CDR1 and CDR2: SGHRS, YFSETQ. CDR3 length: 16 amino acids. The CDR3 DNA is TGCGCCAGCAGATCAGGGGGGGCCGCTGGGAACACTGAAGCTTTCTTT. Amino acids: CASRSGGAAGNTEAFF.

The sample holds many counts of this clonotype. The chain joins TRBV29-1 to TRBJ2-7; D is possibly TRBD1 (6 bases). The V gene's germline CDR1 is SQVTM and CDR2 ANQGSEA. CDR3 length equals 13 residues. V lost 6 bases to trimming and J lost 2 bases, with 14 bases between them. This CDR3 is CSVGAGAAYEQYF. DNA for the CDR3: TGCAGCGTGGGGGCTGGTGCCGCCTACGAGCAGTACTTC.

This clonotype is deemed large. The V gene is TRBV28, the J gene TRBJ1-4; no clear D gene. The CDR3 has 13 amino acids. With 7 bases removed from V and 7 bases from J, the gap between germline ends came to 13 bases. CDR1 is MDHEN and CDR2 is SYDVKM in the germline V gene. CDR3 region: CASTLGFGEKLFF. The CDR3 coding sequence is TGTGCCAGCACCCTAGGATTTGGTGAAAAACTGTTTTTT.

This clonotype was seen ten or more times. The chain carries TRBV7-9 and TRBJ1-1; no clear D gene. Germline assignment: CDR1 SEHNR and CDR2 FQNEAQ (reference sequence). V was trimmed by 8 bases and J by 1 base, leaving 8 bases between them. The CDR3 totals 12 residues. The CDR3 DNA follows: TGTGCCAGCGGCCAGACGAACACTGAAGCTTTCTTT. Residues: CASGQTNTEAFF. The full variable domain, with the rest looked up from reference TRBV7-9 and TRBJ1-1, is DTGVSQNPRHKITKRGQNVTFRCDPISEHNRLYWYRQTLGQGPEFLTYFQNEAQLEKSRLLSDRFSAERPKGSFSTLEIQRTEQGDSAMYLCASGQTNTEAFFGQGTRLTVV.

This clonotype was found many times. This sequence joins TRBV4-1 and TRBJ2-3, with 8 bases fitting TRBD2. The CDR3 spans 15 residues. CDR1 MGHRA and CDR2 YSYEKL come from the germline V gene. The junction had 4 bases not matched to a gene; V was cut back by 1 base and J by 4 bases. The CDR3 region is CASSQGAGGADTQYF. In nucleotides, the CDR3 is TGCGCCAGCAGCCAAGGTGCGGGAGGCGCAGATACGCAGTATTTT.

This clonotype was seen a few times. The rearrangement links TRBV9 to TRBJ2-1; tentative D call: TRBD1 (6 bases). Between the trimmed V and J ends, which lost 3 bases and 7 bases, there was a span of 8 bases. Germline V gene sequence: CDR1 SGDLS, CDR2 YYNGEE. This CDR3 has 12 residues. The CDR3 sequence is CASSGGQNEQFF. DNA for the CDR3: TGTGCCAGCAGCGGGGGGCAGAATGAGCAGTTCTTC.

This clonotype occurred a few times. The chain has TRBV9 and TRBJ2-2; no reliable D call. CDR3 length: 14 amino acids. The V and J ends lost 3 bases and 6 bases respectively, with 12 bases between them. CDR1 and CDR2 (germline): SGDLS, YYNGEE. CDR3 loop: CASSARAAPGELFF. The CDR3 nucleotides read TGTGCCAGCAGCGCCCGAGCAGCACCCGGGGAGCTGTTTTTT.

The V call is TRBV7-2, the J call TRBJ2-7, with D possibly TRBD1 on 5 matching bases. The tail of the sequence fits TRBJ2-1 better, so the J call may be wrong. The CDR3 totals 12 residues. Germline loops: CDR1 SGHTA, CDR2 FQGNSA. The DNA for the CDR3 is TGTGCCAGCAGCTTTAACAGGAATGAGCAGTTCTTC. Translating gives CASSFNRNEQFF.

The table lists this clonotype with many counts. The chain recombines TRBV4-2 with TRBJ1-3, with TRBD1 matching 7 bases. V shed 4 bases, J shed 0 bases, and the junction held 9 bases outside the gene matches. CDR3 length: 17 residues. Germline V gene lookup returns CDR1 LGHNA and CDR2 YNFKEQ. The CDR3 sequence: CASSRAGHRGSGNTIYF. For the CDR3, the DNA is TGTGCCAGCAGCCGAGCGGGTCACAGGGGCTCTGGAAACACCATATATTTT.

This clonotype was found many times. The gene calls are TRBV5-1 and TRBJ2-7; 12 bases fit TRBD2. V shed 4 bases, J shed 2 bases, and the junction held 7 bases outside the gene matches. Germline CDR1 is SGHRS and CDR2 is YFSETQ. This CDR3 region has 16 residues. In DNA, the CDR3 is TGCGCCAGCAGCCGGGGGACTAGCGGGCAAACCTACGAGCAGTACTTC. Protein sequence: CASSRGTSGQTYEQYF.

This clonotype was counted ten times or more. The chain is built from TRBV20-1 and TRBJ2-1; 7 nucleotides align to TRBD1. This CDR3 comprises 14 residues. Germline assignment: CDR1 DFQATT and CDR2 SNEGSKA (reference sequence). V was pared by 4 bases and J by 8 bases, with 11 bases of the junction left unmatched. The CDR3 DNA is TGCAGTGCTATCCCGGACAGGATTCTGTATGAGCAGTTCTTC. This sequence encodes CSAIPDRILYEQFF.

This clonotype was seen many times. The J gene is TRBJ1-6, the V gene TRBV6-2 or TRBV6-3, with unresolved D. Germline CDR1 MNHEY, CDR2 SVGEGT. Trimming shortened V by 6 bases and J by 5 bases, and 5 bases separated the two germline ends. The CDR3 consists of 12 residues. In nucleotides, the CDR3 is TGTGCCAGCAGGTCCAATAATTCACCCCTCCACTTT. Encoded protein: CASRSNNSPLHF.

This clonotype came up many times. CDR3 region: CASSVDGAGQETQYF. For the CDR3, the DNA is TGTGCCAGCAGCGTAGATGGGGCAGGCCAAGAGACCCAGTACTTC. The chain couples TRBV9 to TRBJ2-5; possible D gene TRBD1, 5 bases. V lost 0 bases to trimming and J lost 1 base, with 10 bases between them. The CDR3 covers 15 residues. Germline V CDR1 and CDR2: SGDLS, YYNGEE.

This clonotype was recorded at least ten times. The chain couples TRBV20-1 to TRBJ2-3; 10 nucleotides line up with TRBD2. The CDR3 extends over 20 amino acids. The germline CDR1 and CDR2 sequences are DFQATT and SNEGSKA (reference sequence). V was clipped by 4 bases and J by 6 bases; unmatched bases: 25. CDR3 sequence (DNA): TGCAGTGCTATAGCGGGAGGTAACTCAACCCTCCTACAACCTCAGGATACGCAGTATTTT. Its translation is CSAIAGGNSTLLQPQDTQYF.

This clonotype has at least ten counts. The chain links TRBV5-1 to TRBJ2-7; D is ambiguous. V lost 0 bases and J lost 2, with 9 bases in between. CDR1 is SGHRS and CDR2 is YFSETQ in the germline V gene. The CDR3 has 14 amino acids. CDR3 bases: TGCGCCAGCAGCTTGGAAGGATACCCCTACGAGCAGTACTTC. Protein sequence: CASSLEGYPYEQYF.

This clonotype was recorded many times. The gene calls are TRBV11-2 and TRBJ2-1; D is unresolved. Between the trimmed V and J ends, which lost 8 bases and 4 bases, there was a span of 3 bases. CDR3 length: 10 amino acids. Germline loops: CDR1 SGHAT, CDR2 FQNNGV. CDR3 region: CASGYNEQFF. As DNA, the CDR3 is TGTGCCAGCGGATACAATGAGCAGTTCTTC.

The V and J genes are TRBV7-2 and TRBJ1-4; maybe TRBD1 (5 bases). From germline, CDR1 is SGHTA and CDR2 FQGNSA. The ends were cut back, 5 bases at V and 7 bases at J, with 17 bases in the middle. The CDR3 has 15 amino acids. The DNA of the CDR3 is TGTGCCAGCAGCCAATTTCGGGGTGACAGTGAAAAACTGTTTTTT. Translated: CASSQFRGDSEKLFF.

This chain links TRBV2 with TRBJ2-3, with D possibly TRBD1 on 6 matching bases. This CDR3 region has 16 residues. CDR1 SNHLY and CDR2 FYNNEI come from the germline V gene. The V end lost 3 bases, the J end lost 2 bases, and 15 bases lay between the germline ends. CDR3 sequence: CASSDEETGSTDTQYF. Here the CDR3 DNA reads TGTGCCAGCAGTGATGAGGAGACAGGCTCCACAGATACGCAGTATTTT.

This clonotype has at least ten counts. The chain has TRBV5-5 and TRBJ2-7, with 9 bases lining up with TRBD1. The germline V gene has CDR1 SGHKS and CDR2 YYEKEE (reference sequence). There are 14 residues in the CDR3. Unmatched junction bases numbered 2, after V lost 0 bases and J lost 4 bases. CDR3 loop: CASSLVDRGYEQYF. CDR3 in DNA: TGTGCCAGCAGCTTGGTGGACAGGGGTTACGAGCAGTACTTC. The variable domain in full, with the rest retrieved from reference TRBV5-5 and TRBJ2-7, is DAGVTQSPTHLIKTRGQQVTLRCSPISGHKSVSWYQQVLGQGPQFIFQYYEKEERGRGNFPDRFSARQFPNYSSELNVNALLLGDSALYLCASSLVDRGYEQYFGPGTRLTVT.

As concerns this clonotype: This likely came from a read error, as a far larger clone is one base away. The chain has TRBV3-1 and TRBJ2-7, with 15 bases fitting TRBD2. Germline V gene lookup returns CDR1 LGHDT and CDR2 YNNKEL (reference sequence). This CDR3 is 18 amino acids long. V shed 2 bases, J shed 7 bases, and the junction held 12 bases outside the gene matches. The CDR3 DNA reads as TGTGCCAGCAGCCAACGCCAAAGCGGGACTAGCGGGAGGTATGAGCAGTACTTC. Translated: CASSQRQSGTSGRYEQYF.

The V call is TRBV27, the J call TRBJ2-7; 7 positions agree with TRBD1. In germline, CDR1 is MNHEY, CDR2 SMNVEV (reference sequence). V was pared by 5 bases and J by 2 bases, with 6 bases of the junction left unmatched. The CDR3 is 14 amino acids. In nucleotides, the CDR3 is TGTGCCAGCAGTGACCGACAGGGTACCTACGAGCAGTACTTC. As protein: CASSDRQGTYEQYF.

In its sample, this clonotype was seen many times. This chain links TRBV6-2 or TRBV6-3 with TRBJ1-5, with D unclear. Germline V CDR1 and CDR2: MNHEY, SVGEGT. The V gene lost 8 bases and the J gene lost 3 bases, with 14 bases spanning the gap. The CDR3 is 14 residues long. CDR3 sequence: CASSSDRNNQPQHF. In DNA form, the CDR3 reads TGTGCCAGCTCCTCAGACCGCAACAATCAGCCCCAGCATTTT.

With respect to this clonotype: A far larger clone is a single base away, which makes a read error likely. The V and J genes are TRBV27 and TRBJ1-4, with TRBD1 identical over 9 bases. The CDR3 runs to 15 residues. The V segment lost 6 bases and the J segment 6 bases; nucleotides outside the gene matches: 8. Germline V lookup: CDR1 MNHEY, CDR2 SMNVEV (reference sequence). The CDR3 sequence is CASSLAGQGDEKLFF. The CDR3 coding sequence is TGTGCCAGCAGCTTGGCGGGACAGGGTGATGAAAAACTGTTTTTT. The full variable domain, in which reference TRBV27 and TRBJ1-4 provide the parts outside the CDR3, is EAQVTQNPRYLITVTGKKLTVTCSQNMNHEYMSWYRQDPGLGLRQIYYSMNVEVTDKGDVPEGYKVSRKEKRNFPLILESPSPNQTSLYFCASSLAGQGDEKLFFGSGTQLSVL.

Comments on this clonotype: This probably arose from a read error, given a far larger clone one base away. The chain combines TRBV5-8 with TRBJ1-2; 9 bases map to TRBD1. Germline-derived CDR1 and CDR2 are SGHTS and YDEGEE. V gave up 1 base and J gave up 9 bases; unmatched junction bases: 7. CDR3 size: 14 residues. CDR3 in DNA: TGTGCCAGCAGCTTGCTGGGGACAGGGAACAGCTACACCTTC. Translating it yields CASSLLGTGNSYTF.

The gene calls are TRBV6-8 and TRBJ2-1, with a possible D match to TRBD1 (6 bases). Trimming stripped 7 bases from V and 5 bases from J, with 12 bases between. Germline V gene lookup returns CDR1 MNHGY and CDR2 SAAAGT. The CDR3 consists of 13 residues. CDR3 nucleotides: TGTGCCAGCAAGCGCCAGGGGAACAATGAGCAGTTCTTC. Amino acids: CASKRQGNNEQFF.

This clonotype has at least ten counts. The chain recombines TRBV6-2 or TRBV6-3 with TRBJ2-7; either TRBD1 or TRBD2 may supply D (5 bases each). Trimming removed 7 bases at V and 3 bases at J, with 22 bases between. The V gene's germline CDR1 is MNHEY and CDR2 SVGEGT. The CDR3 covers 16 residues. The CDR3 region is CASISPSGLLGYEQYF. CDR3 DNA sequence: TGTGCCAGCATCTCTCCCTCGGGGCTCCTCGGCTACGAGCAGTACTTC.

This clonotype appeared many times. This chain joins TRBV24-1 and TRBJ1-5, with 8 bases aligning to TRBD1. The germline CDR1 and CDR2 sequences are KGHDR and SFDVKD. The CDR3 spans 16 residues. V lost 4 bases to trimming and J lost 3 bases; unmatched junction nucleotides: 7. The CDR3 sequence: CATSDARQGSNQPQHF. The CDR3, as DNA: TGTGCCACCAGTGACGCCCGACAGGGGTCCAATCAGCCCCAGCATTTT.

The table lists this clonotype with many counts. CDR3 residues: CASSPGGYEQYF. CDR3 nucleotides: TGCGCCAGCAGCCCGGGGGGCTACGAGCAGTACTTC. The genes are TRBV4-1 and TRBJ2-7, with TRBD2 matching 7 bases. In germline, CDR1 is MGHRA, CDR2 YSYEKL. The V and J ends lost 4 bases and 3 bases, in that order; junction bases with no gene match: 0. The length of the CDR3 is 12 residues.

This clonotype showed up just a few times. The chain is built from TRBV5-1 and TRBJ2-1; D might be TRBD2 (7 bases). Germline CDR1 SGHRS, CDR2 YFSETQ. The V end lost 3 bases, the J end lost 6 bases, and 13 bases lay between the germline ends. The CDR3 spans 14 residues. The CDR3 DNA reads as TGCGCCAGCAGCTCGTCGGGGGGCGTCAATGAGCAGTTCTTC. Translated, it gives CASSSSGGVNEQFF.

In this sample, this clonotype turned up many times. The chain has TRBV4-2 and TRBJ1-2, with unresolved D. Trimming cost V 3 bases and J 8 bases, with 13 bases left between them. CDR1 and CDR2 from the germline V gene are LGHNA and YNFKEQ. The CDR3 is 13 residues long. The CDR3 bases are TGTGCCAGCAGCCAGATAAAAGCCGCGGGCTACACCTTC. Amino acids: CASSQIKAAGYTF.

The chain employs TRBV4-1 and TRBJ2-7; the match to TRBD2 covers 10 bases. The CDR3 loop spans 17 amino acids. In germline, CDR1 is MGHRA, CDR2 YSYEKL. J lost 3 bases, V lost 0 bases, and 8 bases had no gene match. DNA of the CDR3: TGCGCCAGCAGCCAAGAAAGCTTTACTAGCGGGAACTACGAGCAGTACTTC. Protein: CASSQESFTSGNYEQYF.

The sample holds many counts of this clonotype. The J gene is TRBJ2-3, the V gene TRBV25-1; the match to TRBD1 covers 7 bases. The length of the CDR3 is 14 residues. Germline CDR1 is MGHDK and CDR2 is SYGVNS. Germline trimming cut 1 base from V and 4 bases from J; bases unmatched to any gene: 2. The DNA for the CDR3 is TGTGCCAGCAGTGAATCGGACAGGCCAGATACGCAGTATTTT. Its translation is CASSESDRPDTQYF.